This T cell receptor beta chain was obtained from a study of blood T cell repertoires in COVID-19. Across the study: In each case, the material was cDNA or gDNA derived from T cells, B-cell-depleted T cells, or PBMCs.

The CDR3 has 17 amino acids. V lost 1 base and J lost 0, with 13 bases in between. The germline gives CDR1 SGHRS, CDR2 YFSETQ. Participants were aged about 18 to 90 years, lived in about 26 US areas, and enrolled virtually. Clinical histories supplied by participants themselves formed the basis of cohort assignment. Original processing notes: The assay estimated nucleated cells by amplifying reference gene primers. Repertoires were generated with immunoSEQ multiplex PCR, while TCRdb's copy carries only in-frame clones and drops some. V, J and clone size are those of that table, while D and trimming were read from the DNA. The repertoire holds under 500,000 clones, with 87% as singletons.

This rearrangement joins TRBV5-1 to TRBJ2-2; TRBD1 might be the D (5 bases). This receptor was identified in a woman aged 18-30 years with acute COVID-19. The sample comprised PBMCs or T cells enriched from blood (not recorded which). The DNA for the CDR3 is TGCGCCAGCAGCTTGAATAGGGGCAGTTCGAACACCGGGGAGCTGTTTTTT. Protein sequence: CASSLNRGSSNTGELFF.